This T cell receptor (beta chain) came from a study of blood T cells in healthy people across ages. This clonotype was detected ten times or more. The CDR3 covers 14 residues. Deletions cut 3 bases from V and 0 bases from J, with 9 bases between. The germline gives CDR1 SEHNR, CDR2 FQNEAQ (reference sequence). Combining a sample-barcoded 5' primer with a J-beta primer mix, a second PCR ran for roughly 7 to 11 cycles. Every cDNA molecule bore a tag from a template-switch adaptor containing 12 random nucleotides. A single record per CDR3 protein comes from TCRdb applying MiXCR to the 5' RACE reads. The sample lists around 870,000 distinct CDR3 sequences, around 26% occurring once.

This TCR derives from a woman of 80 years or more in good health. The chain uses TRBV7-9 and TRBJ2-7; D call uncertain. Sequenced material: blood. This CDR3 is CASSLFGSSYEQYF. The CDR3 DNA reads TGTGCCAGCAGCTTGTTTGGTAGCTCCTACGAGCAGTACTTC.